This T cell receptor (beta chain) was recovered during a study of shared clonotypes between healthy human individuals. Study at large: Donor composition was a couple of women and a few men, aged 18 to 49.

This clone was seen once. Its antigen is unknown. The same CDR3 also results from other DNA sequences found in this sample. General study results and limits: A handful of donors showed sharing of about 4.7% of naive CD4 clonotypes. A generally larger estimated richness was seen in naive subsets than in memory subsets.

Profiled with immunoSEQ multiplex PCR; TCRdb holds only in-frame clones, not every one. This table holds 2 million to 2.5 million clones, 80% to 95% found once. The CDR3 has 14 residues. Germline V gives CDR1 SGDLS, CDR2 YYNGEE. Trimming cost V 0 bases and J 4 bases, with 9 bases left between them. This chain uses TRBV9 with TRBJ2-3, with D possibly matching TRBD1 (6 bases). The specimen was naive CD4+ T cells from PBMCs. The subset here: CD45RA+ positively selected. This clonotype originated in a man between 18 and 35 years old in good health. Some clones in this sample may be carry-over from other donors' samples. The CDR3 nucleotides read TGTGCCAGCAGCGTAGTTGGGGGCTCAGATACGCAGTATTTT. Protein: CASSVVGGSDTQYF.